This TCR beta chain was obtained from a study of blood T cells in healthy people across ages. The study's findings and limits: Without sorted subsets, naive and antigen-experienced compartments could not be conclusively compared. Long-lived donors had more naive CD4+ cells and higher diversity than aged donors.

Using a J-beta primer mix together with a sample-barcoded 5' primer, a second PCR was run for roughly 7 to 11 cycles. Researchers report that a template-switch adaptor with 12 random nucleotides tagged each cDNA molecule. Samples each returned at least 2.5 million CDR3-containing paired-end reads. TCRdb reprocessed the 5' RACE reads with MiXCR, giving one entry per CDR3 protein. The sample has about 640,000 distinct CDR3 sequences; about 28% are singletons. The table lists this clonotype with many counts. Its antigen is not known. This CDR3 spans 15 amino acids. J lost 4 bases, V lost 6 bases, and 6 bases had no gene match. In germline, CDR1 is MNHEY, CDR2 SVGAGI.

This clonotype originated in an elderly woman in good health. The V gene is TRBV6-5, the J gene TRBJ2-3; 11 bases line up with TRBD2. The sequencing sample was made of blood. The CDR3 here is CASSKLAGVSDTQYF. Here the CDR3 DNA reads TGTGCCAGCAGCAAACTAGCGGGGGTTTCAGATACGCAGTATTTT.